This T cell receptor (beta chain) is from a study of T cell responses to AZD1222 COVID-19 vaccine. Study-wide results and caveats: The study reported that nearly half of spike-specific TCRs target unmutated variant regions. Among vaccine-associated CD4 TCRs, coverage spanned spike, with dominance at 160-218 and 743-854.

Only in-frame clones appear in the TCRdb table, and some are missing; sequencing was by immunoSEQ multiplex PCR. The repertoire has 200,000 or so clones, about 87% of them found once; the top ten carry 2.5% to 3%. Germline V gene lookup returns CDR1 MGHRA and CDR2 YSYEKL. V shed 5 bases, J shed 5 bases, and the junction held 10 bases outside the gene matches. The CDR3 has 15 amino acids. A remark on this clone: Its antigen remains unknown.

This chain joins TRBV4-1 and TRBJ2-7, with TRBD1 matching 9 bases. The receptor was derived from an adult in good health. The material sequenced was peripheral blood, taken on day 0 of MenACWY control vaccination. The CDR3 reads CASSTTGTGIHEQYF. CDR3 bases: TGCGCCAGCAGCACAACCGGGACAGGGATCCACGAGCAGTACTTC.